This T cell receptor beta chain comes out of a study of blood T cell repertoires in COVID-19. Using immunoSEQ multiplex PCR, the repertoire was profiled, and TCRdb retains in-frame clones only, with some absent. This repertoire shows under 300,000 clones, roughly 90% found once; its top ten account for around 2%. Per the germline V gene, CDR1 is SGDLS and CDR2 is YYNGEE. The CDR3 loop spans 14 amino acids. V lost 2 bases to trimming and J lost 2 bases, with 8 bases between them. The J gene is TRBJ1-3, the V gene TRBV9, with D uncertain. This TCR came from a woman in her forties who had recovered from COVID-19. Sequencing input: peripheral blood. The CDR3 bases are TGTGCCAGCAGCGTCGCGGGAGCTGGAAACACCATATATTTT. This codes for CASSVAGAGNTIYF.